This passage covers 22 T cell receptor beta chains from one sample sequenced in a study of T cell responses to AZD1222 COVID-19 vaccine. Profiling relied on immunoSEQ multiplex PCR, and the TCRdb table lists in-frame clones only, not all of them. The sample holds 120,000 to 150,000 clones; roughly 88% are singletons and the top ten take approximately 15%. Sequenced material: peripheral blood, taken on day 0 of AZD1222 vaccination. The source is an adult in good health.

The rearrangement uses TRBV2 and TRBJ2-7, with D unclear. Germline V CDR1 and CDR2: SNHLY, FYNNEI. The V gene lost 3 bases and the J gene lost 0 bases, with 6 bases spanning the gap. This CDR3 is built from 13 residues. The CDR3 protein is CASSDISSYEQYF. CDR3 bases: TGTGCCAGCAGTGACATCAGCTCCTACGAGCAGTACTTC. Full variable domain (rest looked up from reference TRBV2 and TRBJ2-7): EPEVTQTPSHQVTQMGQEVILRCVPISNHLYFYWYRQILGQKVEFLVSFYNNEISEKSEIFDDQFSVERPDGSNFTLKIRSTKLEDSAMYFCASSDISSYEQYFGPGTRLTVT.

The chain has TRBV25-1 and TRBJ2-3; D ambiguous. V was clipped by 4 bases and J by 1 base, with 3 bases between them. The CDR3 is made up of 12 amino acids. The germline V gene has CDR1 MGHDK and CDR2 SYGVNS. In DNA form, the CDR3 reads TGTGCCAGCAGTGTCGGCACAGATACGCAGTATTTT. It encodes CASSVGTDTQYF.

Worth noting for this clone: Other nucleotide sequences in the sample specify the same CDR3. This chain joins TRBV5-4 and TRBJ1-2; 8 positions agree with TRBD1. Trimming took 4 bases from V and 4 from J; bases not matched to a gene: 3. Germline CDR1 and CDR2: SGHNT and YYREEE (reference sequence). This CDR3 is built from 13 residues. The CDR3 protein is CASSLDRAYGYTF. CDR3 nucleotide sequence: TGTGCCAGCAGCCTGGACAGGGCCTATGGCTACACCTTC.

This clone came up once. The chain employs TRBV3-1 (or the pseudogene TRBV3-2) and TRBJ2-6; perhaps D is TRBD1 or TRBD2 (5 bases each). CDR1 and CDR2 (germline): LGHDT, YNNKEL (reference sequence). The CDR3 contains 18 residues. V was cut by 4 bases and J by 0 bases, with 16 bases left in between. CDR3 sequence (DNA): TGTGCCAGCAGCCGGGGGTCCCCGCCCCTCTCTGGGGCCAACGTCCTGACTTTC. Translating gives CASSRGSPPLSGANVLTF.

The CDR3 region is CATSTGGGAREQFF. Here the CDR3 DNA reads TGTGCCACCTCCACTGGCGGGGGGGCCCGGGAGCAGTTCTTC. The chain combines TRBV24-1 with TRBJ2-1; 9 nucleotides line up with TRBD2. V lost 9 bases to trimming and J lost 10 bases; unmatched junction nucleotides: 12. Germline-derived CDR1 and CDR2 are KGHDR and SFDVKD. This CDR3 region has 14 residues.

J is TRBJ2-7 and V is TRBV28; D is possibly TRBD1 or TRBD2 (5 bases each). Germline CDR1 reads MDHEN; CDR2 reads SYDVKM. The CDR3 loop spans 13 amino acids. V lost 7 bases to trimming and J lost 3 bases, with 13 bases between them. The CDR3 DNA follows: TGTGCCAGCACCCCGGGACGGCTCTACGAGCAGTACTTC. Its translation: CASTPGRLYEQYF.

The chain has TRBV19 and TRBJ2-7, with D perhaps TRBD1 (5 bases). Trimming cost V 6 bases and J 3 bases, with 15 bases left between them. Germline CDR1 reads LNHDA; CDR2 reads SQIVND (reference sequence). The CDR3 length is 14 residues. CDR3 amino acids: CASRESATDYEQYF. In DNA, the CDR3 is TGTGCCAGTAGGGAATCCGCGACAGACTACGAGCAGTACTTC.

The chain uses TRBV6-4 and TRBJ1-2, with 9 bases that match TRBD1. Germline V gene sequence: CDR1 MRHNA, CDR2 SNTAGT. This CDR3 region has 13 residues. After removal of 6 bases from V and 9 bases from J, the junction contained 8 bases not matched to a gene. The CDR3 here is CASSLGQGQSYTF. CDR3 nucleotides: TGTGCCAGCAGCCTGGGACAGGGTCAGAGCTACACCTTC.

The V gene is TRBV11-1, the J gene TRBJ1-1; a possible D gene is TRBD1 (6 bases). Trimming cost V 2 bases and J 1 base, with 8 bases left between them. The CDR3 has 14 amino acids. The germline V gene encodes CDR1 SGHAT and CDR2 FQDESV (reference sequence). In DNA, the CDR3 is TGTGCCAGCAGCTTATGGGGACAGAACACTGAAGCTTTCTTT. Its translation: CASSLWGQNTEAFF.

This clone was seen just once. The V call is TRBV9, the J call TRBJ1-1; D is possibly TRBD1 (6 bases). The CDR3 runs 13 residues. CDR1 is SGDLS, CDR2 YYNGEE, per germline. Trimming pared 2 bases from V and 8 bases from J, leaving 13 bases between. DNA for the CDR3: TGTGCCAGCAGCGTGGGGGGCCTAAACGAAGCTTTCTTT. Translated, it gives CASSVGGLNEAFF.

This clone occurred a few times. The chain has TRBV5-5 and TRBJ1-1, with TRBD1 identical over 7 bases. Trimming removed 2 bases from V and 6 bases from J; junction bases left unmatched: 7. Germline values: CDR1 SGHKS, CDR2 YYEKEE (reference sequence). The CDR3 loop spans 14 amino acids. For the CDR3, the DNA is TGTGCCAGCAGCTTAAGGGGGCCCAACGCTGAAGCTTTCTTT. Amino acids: CASSLRGPNAEAFF.

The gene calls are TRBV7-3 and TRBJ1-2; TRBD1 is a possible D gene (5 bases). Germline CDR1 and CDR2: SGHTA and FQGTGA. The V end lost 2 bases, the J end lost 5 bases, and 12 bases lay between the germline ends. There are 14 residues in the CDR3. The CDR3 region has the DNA TGTGCCAGCAGCTTAGACGGGACGATGTATGGCTACACCTTC. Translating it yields CASSLDGTMYGYTF. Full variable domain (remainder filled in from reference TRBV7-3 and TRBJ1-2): GAGVSQTPSNKVTEKGKYVELRCDPISGHTALYWYRQSLGQGPEFLIYFQGTGAADDSGLPNDRFFAVRPEGSVSTLKIQRTERGDSAVYLCASSLDGTMYGYTFGSGTRLTVV.

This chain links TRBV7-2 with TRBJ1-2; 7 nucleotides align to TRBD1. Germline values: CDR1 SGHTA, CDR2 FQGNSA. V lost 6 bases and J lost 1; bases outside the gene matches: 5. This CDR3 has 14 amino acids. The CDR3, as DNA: TGTGCCAGCAGAGGGACAGACCATAACTATGGCTACACCTTC. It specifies CASRGTDHNYGYTF.

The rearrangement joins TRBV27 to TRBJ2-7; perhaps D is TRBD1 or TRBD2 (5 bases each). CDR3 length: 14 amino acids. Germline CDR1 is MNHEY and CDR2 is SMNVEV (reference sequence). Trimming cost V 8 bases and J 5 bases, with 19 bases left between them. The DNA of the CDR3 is TGTGCCAGCTCACTAAAGAGGGGCAGCGACGAGCAGTACTTC. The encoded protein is CASSLKRGSDEQYF.

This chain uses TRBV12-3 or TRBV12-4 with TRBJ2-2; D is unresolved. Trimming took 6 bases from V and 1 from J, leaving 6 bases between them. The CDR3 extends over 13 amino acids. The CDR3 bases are TGTGCCAGCAGGGTCCTGAACACCGGGGAGCTGTTTTTT. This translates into CASRVLNTGELFF.

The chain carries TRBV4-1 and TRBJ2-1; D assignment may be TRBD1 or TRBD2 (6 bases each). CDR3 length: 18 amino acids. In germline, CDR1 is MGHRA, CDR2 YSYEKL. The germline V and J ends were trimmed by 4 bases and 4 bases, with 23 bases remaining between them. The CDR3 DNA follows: TGCGCCAGCAGCCGCGGGATTGGACAGACCCTGTTATACAATGAGCAGTTCTTC. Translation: CASSRGIGQTLLYNEQFF.

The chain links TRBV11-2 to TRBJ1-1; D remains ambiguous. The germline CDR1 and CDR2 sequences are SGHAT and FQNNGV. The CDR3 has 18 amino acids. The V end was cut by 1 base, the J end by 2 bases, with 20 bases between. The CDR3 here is CASSLVFPAGGLNTEAFF. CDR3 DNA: TGTGCCAGCAGCTTAGTTTTTCCGGCGGGAGGACTAAACACTGAAGCTTTCTTT.

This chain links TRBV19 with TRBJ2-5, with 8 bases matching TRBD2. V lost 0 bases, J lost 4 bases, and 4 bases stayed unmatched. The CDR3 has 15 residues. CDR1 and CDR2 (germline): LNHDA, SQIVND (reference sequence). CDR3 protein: CASSIDGGLGETQYF. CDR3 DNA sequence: TGTGCCAGTAGTATAGATGGGGGACTAGGAGAGACCCAGTACTTC.

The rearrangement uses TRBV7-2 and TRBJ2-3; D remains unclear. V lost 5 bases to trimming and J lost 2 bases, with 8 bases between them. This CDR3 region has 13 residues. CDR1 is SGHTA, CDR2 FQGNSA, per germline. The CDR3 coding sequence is TGTGCCAGCAGCGCTACAGCCACAGATACGCAGTATTTT. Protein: CASSATATDTQYF.

CDR3 bases: TGTGCCAGCAGCTTAGGGACCGGAAACACCATATATTTT. It codes for CASSLGTGNTIYF. The chain is built from TRBV7-2 and TRBJ1-3; D is undetermined. Germline loops: CDR1 SGHTA, CDR2 FQGNSA. V was clipped by 1 base and J by 4 bases, with 5 bases between them. The CDR3 spans 13 residues. Looking up the rest from reference TRBV7-2 and TRBJ1-3 gives the full variable domain: GAGVSQSPSNKVTEKGKDVELRCDPISGHTALYWYRQSLGQGLEFLIYFQGNSAPDKSGLPSDRFSAERTGGSVSTLTIQRTQQEDSAVYLCASSLGTGNTIYFGEGSWLTVV.

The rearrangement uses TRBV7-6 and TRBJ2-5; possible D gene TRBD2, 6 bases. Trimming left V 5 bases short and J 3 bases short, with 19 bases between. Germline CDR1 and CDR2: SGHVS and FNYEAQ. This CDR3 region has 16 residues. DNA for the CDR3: TGTGCCAGCAGCGGAGGGCGAGCGGGCGTAAAAGAGACCCAGTACTTC. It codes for CASSGGRAGVKETQYF.

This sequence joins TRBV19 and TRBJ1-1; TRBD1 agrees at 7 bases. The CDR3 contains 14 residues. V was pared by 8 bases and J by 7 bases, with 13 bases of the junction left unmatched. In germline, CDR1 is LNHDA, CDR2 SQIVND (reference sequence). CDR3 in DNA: TGTGCCAGTTTTTCCTCCGGGACAGCCGGTGAAGCTTTCTTT. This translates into CASFSSGTAGEAFF.